Presented here are 26 T cell receptor beta chains from one specimen sequenced in a study of CD4 T cells in relation to SARS-CoV-2 and coronaviruses (dated by TCRdb to about 2021). The receptor library was made with the immunoSEQ multiplex PCR assay. TCRdb took this table from immuneACCESS and kept in-frame rearrangements with V and J called. Such tables lack part of the clones; where checked against another copy, unresolved V genes explain under half of the gap, and the rest is unexplained. Here the sample has 20,000 to 25,000 clones; 66% occur a single time. Approximately 10% of the sample goes to the ten largest clones. CD4+ T cells from unexposed donors were collected before the COVID-19 pandemic (2011-2018). The EasySep CD4+ T cell isolation kit was used to isolate CD4+ T cells once the cultures had run for roughly 11 days. These TCRs are of unknown antigen specificity. Input material: CD4+ T cells from PBMCs, cultured in vitro. Source of these receptors: a human donor in good health.

The genes are TRBV7-9 and TRBJ2-3, with a tentative D call TRBD2 (7 bases). CDR3 length equals 15 residues. V was pared by 0 bases and J by 2 bases, with 9 bases between. Germline loops: CDR1 SEHNR, CDR2 FQNEAQ (reference sequence). The CDR3 bases are TGTGCCAGCAGCTTAGCTGGGGGGGCCACAGATACGCAGTATTTT. Translation gives CASSLAGGATDTQYF. Together with reference TRBV7-9 and TRBJ2-3, the CDR3 gives the full variable domain: DTGVSQNPRHKITKRGQNVTFRCDPISEHNRLYWYRQTLGQGPEFLTYFQNEAQLEKSRLLSDRFSAERPKGSFSTLEIQRTEQGDSAMYLCASSLAGGATDTQYFGPGTRLTVL.

This chain links TRBV19 with TRBJ2-7; tentatively, D is TRBD1 or TRBD2 (5 bases each). This CDR3 region has 15 residues. The V gene's germline CDR1 is LNHDA and CDR2 SQIVND (reference sequence). The V end lost 8 bases, the J end lost 4 bases, and 21 bases lay between the germline ends. DNA for the CDR3: TGTGCCAGTGCCCAAGTCCCGGGACGATATTACGAGCAGTACTTC. This encodes CASAQVPGRYYEQYF. Drawing the rest from reference TRBV19 and TRBJ2-7, the complete variable domain is DGGITQSPKYLFRKEGQNVTLSCEQNLNHDAMYWYRQDPGQGLRLIYYSQIVNDFQKGDIAEGYSVSREKKESFPLTVTSAQKNPTAFYLCASAQVPGRYYEQYFGPGTRLTVT.

This sequence joins TRBV7-3 and TRBJ2-7, with D unclear. This CDR3 spans 14 amino acids. The germline gives CDR1 SGHTA, CDR2 FQGTGA. The V gene lost 5 bases and the J gene lost 0 bases, with 11 bases spanning the gap. As DNA, the CDR3 is TGTGCCAGCAGCCCCAGACCCAGCTCCTACGAGCAGTACTTC. Its translation: CASSPRPSSYEQYF.

There are a few counts of this clone. The rearrangement joins TRBV2 to TRBJ1-3; D might be TRBD1 (5 bases). Germline lookup yields CDR1 SNHLY and CDR2 FYNNEI. Trimming pared 6 bases from V and 0 bases from J, leaving 9 bases between. This CDR3 contains 14 residues. The CDR3 region is CASRKGSSGNTIYF. The DNA for the CDR3 is TGTGCCAGCAGAAAGGGGAGCTCTGGAAACACCATATATTTT.

The chain uses TRBV7-3 and TRBJ2-7; D is unclear. Germline V gene sequence: CDR1 SGHTA, CDR2 FQGTGA. The ends were cut back, 2 bases at V and 0 bases at J, with 8 bases in the middle. The CDR3 sequence is 14 residues long. The CDR3 DNA is TGTGCCAGCAGCTTATATCCGAGCTCCTACGAGCAGTACTTC. Encoded protein: CASSLYPSSYEQYF.

In this sample, this clone turned up once. The chain is built from TRBV3-1 (or the pseudogene TRBV3-2) and TRBJ2-1, with no clear D. The germline gives CDR1 LGHDT, CDR2 YNNKEL (reference sequence). The CDR3 runs 15 residues. Trimming removed 8 bases at V and 8 bases at J, with 22 bases between. CDR3 in amino acids: CASLPKVPPLDEQFF. The CDR3 nucleotides are TGTGCCAGCCTCCCAAAGGTCCCCCCCCTAGATGAGCAGTTCTTC.

The V and J genes are TRBV3-1 (or the pseudogene TRBV3-2) and TRBJ2-1; TRBD2 matches 7 bases. The germline gives CDR1 LGHDT, CDR2 YNNKEL (reference sequence). V gave up 5 bases and J gave up 7 bases; unmatched junction bases: 11. CDR3 length: 15 amino acids. CDR3 coding DNA: TGTGCCAGCAGCAAGCCTAGCGGAGCAGTTAATGAGCAGTTCTTC. This codes for CASSKPSGAVNEQFF.

The J gene is TRBJ1-1, the V gene TRBV2; D ambiguous. Germline values: CDR1 SNHLY, CDR2 FYNNEI. The CDR3 length is 13 residues. V lost 4 bases to trimming and J lost 4 bases, with 10 bases between them. CDR3 loop: CASSGWLVTEAFF. The CDR3 coding sequence is TGTGCCAGCAGTGGGTGGCTGGTCACTGAAGCTTTCTTT.

The gene calls are TRBV11-3 and TRBJ2-3; 8 bases line up with TRBD1. The CDR3 runs to 16 residues. The germline V gene encodes CDR1 SGHNT and CDR2 YENEEA. The junction had 7 bases not matched to a gene; V was cut back by 4 bases and J by 1 base. CDR3 DNA sequence: TGTGCCAGCAGCTCTGACAGGGGACAACGCACAGATACGCAGTATTTT. It encodes CASSSDRGQRTDTQYF. The variable domain in full, completed from reference TRBV11-3 and TRBJ2-3, reads EAGVVQSPRYKIIEKKQPVAFWCNPISGHNTLYWYLQNLGQGPELLIRYENEEAVDDSQLPKDRFSAERLKGVDSTLKIQPAELGDSAVYLCASSSDRGQRTDTQYFGPGTRLTVL.

This clone was counted a single time. V is TRBV11-3 and J is TRBJ2-7, with D tentatively TRBD1 or TRBD2 (5 bases each). Per germline, CDR1 SGHNT and CDR2 YENEEA. Deletions cut 9 bases from V and 1 base from J, with 19 bases between. The CDR3 spans 15 residues. The CDR3 sequence is CASSRGVAGSYEQYF. CDR3 coding DNA: TGTGCCAGTTCGCGAGGGGTGGCAGGGTCCTACGAGCAGTACTTC.

This clone came up once. The V call is TRBV29-1, the J call TRBJ2-2; D is unclear. Per germline, CDR1 SQVTM and CDR2 ANQGSEA. With 0 bases removed from V and 4 bases from J, the gap between germline ends came to 9 bases. The CDR3 has 14 residues. CDR3: CSVEEGRSTGELFF. CDR3 coding DNA: TGCAGCGTTGAAGAAGGACGGTCCACCGGGGAGCTGTTTTTT.

The rearrangement joins TRBV27 to TRBJ1-6; the D gene is possibly TRBD1 (5 bases). This CDR3 contains 15 residues. CDR1 MNHEY and CDR2 SMNVEV come from the germline V gene (reference sequence). The germline V and J ends were trimmed by 3 bases and 4 bases, with 10 bases remaining between them. The CDR3 DNA is TGTGCCAGCAGTTTCGGAGGGACTTATAATTCACCCCTCCACTTT. Amino acids: CASSFGGTYNSPLHF.

The chain employs TRBV3-1 (or the pseudogene TRBV3-2) and TRBJ2-7; perhaps D is TRBD1 or TRBD2 (5 bases each). Germline-derived CDR1 and CDR2 are LGHDT and YNNKEL (reference sequence). The CDR3 spans 15 residues. Trimming took off 5 bases at V and 3 bases at J, with 17 bases between the two ends. CDR3 DNA sequence: TGTGCCAGCAGCACCTCGGGGCAGGGCAACTACGAGCAGTACTTC. It translates to CASSTSGQGNYEQYF.

The chain links TRBV6-6 to TRBJ2-3; D uncertain. V was cut by 6 bases and J by 2 bases, with 12 bases left in between. This CDR3 region has 14 residues. Germline CDR1 reads MNHNY; CDR2 reads SVGAGI (reference sequence). This CDR3 reads CASRAELTTDTQYF. In DNA form, the CDR3 reads TGTGCCAGCAGGGCCGAATTGACCACAGATACGCAGTATTTT.

The chain has TRBV11-2 and TRBJ1-5; 8 bases map to TRBD1. The CDR3 is 15 residues long. Germline trimming cut 5 bases from V and 4 bases from J; bases unmatched to any gene: 7. Germline assignment: CDR1 SGHAT and CDR2 FQNNGV. The CDR3 loop is CASSQSTGVNQPQHF. The CDR3 nucleotides are TGTGCCAGCAGCCAATCGACAGGGGTGAATCAGCCCCAGCATTTT.

The chain links TRBV5-4 to TRBJ2-3; perhaps TRBD2 as D (5 bases). Trimming left V 4 bases short and J 0 bases short, with 12 bases between. Germline V gives CDR1 SGHNT, CDR2 YYREEE (reference sequence). The CDR3 is 15 amino acids. This CDR3 reads CASSLDRGSTDTQYF. In DNA form, the CDR3 reads TGTGCCAGCAGCCTGGATCGGGGAAGCACAGATACGCAGTATTTT.

Notes on this clone: One junction end disagrees with the germline gene, perhaps due to a read error. As DNA, the CDR3 is TGTGCCTGGAGTGGAGGCAGCCCGGGACAGAATAACTTC. This gives the protein CAWSGGSPGQNNF. The V gene is TRBV30, the J gene TRBJ2-7, with TRBD1 matching 7 bases. The CDR3 is made up of 13 amino acids. Looked up from germline, CDR1 is GTSNPN and CDR2 is SVGIG (reference sequence). The full variable domain, with the rest looked up from reference TRBV30 and TRBJ2-7, is SQTIHQWPATLVQPVGSPLSLECTVEGTSNPNLYWYRQAAGRGLQLLFYSVGIGQISSEVPQNLSASRPQDRQFILSSKKLLLSDSGFYLCAWSGGSPGQNNFGPGTRLTVT.

The chain uses TRBV9 and TRBJ2-7; a weak D match, TRBD1 (6 bases). From germline, CDR1 is SGDLS and CDR2 YYNGEE. The CDR3 extends over 13 amino acids. The ends were cut back, 4 bases at V and 6 bases at J, with 14 bases in the middle. Here the CDR3 reads CASSFSGDGEQYF. CDR3 DNA sequence: TGTGCCAGCAGCTTTTCAGGGGACGGCGAGCAGTACTTC.

This clone was detected once. This chain connects TRBV7-9 to TRBJ2-3; 7 bases fit TRBD2. With V trimmed by 5 bases and J by 2 bases, 7 bases remained unmatched. The CDR3 has 15 residues. Germline V gene data show CDR1 as SEHNR and CDR2 as FQNEAQ (reference sequence). The CDR3 spells CASSPRTRNTDTQYF. DNA of the CDR3: TGTGCCAGCAGCCCGAGGACTAGGAACACAGATACGCAGTATTTT.

The CDR3 DNA follows: TGTGCCAGCAGCGTACAATCTGGAAACACCATATATTTT. It yields the protein CASSVQSGNTIYF. The chain combines TRBV9 with TRBJ1-3; D remains ambiguous. Trimming cost V 1 base and J 1 base, with 3 bases left between them. The CDR3 sequence is 13 residues long. Germline-derived CDR1 and CDR2 are SGDLS and YYNGEE.

The chain joins TRBV25-1 to TRBJ1-1; TRBD1 might be the D (5 bases). Looked up from germline, CDR1 is MGHDK and CDR2 is SYGVNS. The CDR3 totals 14 residues. The V end was cut by 2 bases, the J end by 3 bases, with 10 bases between. This CDR3 is CASSEHGADTEAFF. CDR3 DNA: TGTGCCAGCAGTGAACACGGGGCTGACACTGAAGCTTTCTTT.

This chain links TRBV6-5 with TRBJ2-7, with a weak D call TRBD2 (6 bases). Trimming left V 0 bases short and J 2 bases short, with 8 bases between. Germline V CDR1 and CDR2: MNHEY, SVGAGI. The length of the CDR3 is 14 residues. CDR3 sequence: CASSYSRTTYEQYF. DNA for the CDR3: TGTGCCAGCAGTTACTCGAGGACTACCTACGAGCAGTACTTC.

The chain carries TRBV3-1 (or the pseudogene TRBV3-2) and TRBJ2-3; the D is unclear. V was clipped by 5 bases and J by 1 base, with 7 bases between them. The CDR3 contains 13 residues. CDR1 is LGHDT, CDR2 YNNKEL, per germline (reference sequence). The CDR3 loop reads CASSARGTDTQYF. CDR3 DNA sequence: TGTGCCAGCAGCGCGCGCGGCACAGATACGCAGTATTTT.

In this sample, this clone turned up a few times. The V call is TRBV9, the J call TRBJ1-2; weak D call: TRBD1 (6 bases). The germline V gene has CDR1 SGDLS and CDR2 YYNGEE. Trimming pared 0 bases from V and 5 bases from J, leaving 14 bases between. This CDR3 region has 15 residues. The CDR3 DNA reads as TGTGCCAGCAGCGTAGCCGGGGGCTTAGGATATGGCTACACCTTC. It codes for CASSVAGGLGYGYTF.

This clone was picked up a small number of times. The chain combines TRBV9 with TRBJ2-3, with D tentatively TRBD1 (6 bases). This CDR3 is built from 15 residues. Germline CDR1 is SGDLS and CDR2 is YYNGEE. Trimming cost V 2 bases and J 0 bases, with 10 bases left between them. The CDR3 sequence is CASSVGTTSTDTQYF. DNA of the CDR3: TGTGCCAGCAGCGTTGGGACAACTAGCACAGATACGCAGTATTTT.

This rearrangement joins TRBV6-2 or TRBV6-3 to TRBJ2-7; TRBD1 aligns across 10 bases. J was trimmed by 3 bases and V by 5 bases; bases with no gene match: 4. The germline gives CDR1 MNHEY, CDR2 SVGEGT. This CDR3 contains 14 residues. Here the CDR3 DNA reads TGTGCCAGCAGTACCCGGACAGGGGGCTACGAGCAGTACTTC. Its translation: CASSTRTGGYEQYF.